The next 30 T cell receptor beta chains were all read from a single sample in a study of T cell responses to AZD1222 COVID-19 vaccine. This table comes from immunoSEQ multiplex PCR, and its TCRdb copy is limited to in-frame clones, with some not included. The sample consists of roughly 71,000 clones, around 85% of them appearing once. Sequenced here: peripheral blood, sampled on day 0 of AZD1222 vaccination. The receptors were gathered from an adult in good health.

The gene calls are TRBV5-4 and TRBJ1-1; D unclear. CDR3 size: 13 residues. The ends were cut back, 4 bases at V and 0 bases at J, with 7 bases in the middle. CDR1 and CDR2 (germline): SGHNT, YYREEE (reference sequence). The CDR3 reads CASSQDLNTEAFF. As DNA, the CDR3 is TGTGCCAGCAGCCAGGACCTGAACACTGAAGCTTTCTTT. The full variable domain, completed using reference TRBV5-4 and TRBJ1-1, is ETGVTQSPTHLIKTRGQQVTLRCSSQSGHNTVSWYQQALGQGPQFIFQYYREEENGRGNFPPRFSGLQFPNYSSELNVNALELDDSALYLCASSQDLNTEAFFGQGTRLTVV.

The chain employs TRBV11-2 and TRBJ1-2, with 8 bases lining up with TRBD1. The CDR3 extends over 14 amino acids. The ends lost 4 bases at V and 6 bases at J; junction bases unmatched: 7. Germline V lookup: CDR1 SGHAT, CDR2 FQNNGV. This CDR3 is CASSYPDRVDGYTF. CDR3 coding DNA: TGTGCCAGCAGCTACCCGGACAGGGTGGATGGCTACACCTTC.

This clone was picked up a small number of times. V usage is TRBV29-1 and J usage is TRBJ1-1; D perhaps matches TRBD1 (5 bases). CDR1 and CDR2 (germline): SQVTM, ANQGSEA. Trimming stripped 5 bases from V and 4 bases from J, with 11 bases between. The CDR3 covers 12 residues. CDR3 sequence reads: CSVIQGVTEAFF. Written as DNA, the CDR3 is TGCAGCGTTATTCAGGGTGTCACTGAAGCTTTCTTT.

This rearrangement joins TRBV11-3 to TRBJ2-3, with a tentative D call TRBD1 (5 bases). This CDR3 is 15 amino acids long. V lost 3 bases and J lost 1, with 11 bases in between. The germline V gene encodes CDR1 SGHNT and CDR2 YENEEA. CDR3 amino acids: CASSLGQLGTDTQYF. The CDR3, as DNA: TGTGCCAGCAGCTTGGGGCAACTCGGCACAGATACGCAGTATTTT. Supplemented by reference TRBV11-3 and TRBJ2-3, the full variable domain reads EAGVVQSPRYKIIEKKQPVAFWCNPISGHNTLYWYLQNLGQGPELLIRYENEEAVDDSQLPKDRFSAERLKGVDSTLKIQPAELGDSAVYLCASSLGQLGTDTQYFGPGTRLTVL.

The gene calls are TRBV5-1 and TRBJ2-1, with a weak D call TRBD2 (5 bases). The CDR3 consists of 13 residues. Germline V CDR1 and CDR2: SGHRS, YFSETQ. Trimming stripped 4 bases from V and 8 bases from J, with 13 bases between. The CDR3 coding sequence is TGCGCCAGCAGCCTTTCCGGGGTGCATGAGCAGTTCTTC. Protein: CASSLSGVHEQFF. Variable domain in full (rest from reference TRBV5-1 and TRBJ2-1): KAGVTQTPRYLIKTRGQQVTLSCSPISGHRSVSWYQQTPGQGLQFLFEYFSETQRNKGNFPGRFSGRQFSNSRSEMNVSTLELGDSALYLCASSLSGVHEQFFGPGTRLTVL.

The chain combines TRBV7-8 with TRBJ1-1; 8 nucleotides agree with TRBD1. Trimming cost V 2 bases and J 0 bases; bases outside gene matches: 5. There are 16 residues in the CDR3. Germline lookup yields CDR1 SGHVS and CDR2 FQNEAQ. In DNA, the CDR3 is TGTGCCAGCAGCTTACGGCAGGGGGCTTTGAACACTGAAGCTTTCTTT. This encodes CASSLRQGALNTEAFF.

The gene calls are TRBV5-1 and TRBJ2-7, with D perhaps matching TRBD1 (6 bases). V lost 0 bases, J lost 3 bases, and 10 bases lay in between. The CDR3 contains 14 residues. Germline assignment: CDR1 SGHRS and CDR2 YFSETQ. CDR3 bases: TGCGCCAGCAGCTTGGGACAGGTTGACTACGAGCAGTACTTC. It encodes CASSLGQVDYEQYF.

The rearrangement links TRBV29-1 to TRBJ1-1; D is ambiguous. CDR3 length equals 12 residues. Between the trimmed V and J ends, which lost 6 bases and 2 bases, there was a span of 10 bases. Germline values: CDR1 SQVTM, CDR2 ANQGSEA. For the CDR3, the DNA is TGCAGCGTCTCCCAGCGAAACACTGAAGCTTTCTTT. Its translation is CSVSQRNTEAFF. Looking up the rest from reference TRBV29-1 and TRBJ1-1 gives the full variable domain: SAVISQKPSRDICQRGTSLTIQCQVDSQVTMMFWYRQQPGQSLTLIATANQGSEATYESGFVIDKFPISRPNLTFSTLTVSNMSPEDSSIYLCSVSQRNTEAFFGQGTRLTVV.

The chain joins TRBV27 to TRBJ2-5; D perhaps matches TRBD2 (5 bases). This CDR3 is built from 13 residues. The V gene's germline CDR1 is MNHEY and CDR2 SMNVEV (reference sequence). The germline V and J ends were trimmed by 4 bases and 5 bases, with 11 bases remaining between them. The CDR3 nucleotides are TGTGCCAGCAGTTCCATCCCGGGGGAGACCCAGTACTTC. Encoded protein: CASSSIPGETQYF.

The chain links TRBV5-6 to TRBJ2-6, with a possible D match to TRBD1 (6 bases). Trimming removed 4 bases at V and 2 bases at J, with 13 bases between. CDR3 length: 16 amino acids. CDR1 is SGHDT, CDR2 YYEEEE, per germline. The CDR3 loop is CASSPGVWAGANVLTF. CDR3 DNA: TGTGCCAGCAGCCCAGGGGTCTGGGCTGGGGCCAACGTCCTGACTTTC.

This chain connects TRBV19 to TRBJ1-1; the match to TRBD1 covers 7 bases. CDR3 length equals 14 residues. Germline V gene lookup returns CDR1 LNHDA and CDR2 SQIVND (reference sequence). V trimming: 8 bases; J trimming: 0 bases; junction bases outside the gene matches: 6. CDR3: CASSTGSMNTEAFF. CDR3 sequence (DNA): TGTGCCAGTTCGACAGGGAGCATGAACACTGAAGCTTTCTTT. Full variable domain (rest looked up from reference TRBV19 and TRBJ1-1): DGGITQSPKYLFRKEGQNVTLSCEQNLNHDAMYWYRQDPGQGLRLIYYSQIVNDFQKGDIAEGYSVSREKKESFPLTVTSAQKNPTAFYLCASSTGSMNTEAFFGQGTRLTVV.

This clone was detected a few times. The chain carries TRBV5-4 and TRBJ2-2; D is undetermined. This CDR3 has 12 amino acids. V gave up 5 bases and J gave up 9 bases, with 11 bases separating them. Germline-derived CDR1 and CDR2 are SGHNT and YYREEE (reference sequence). The chain's CDR3 is CASSDGGWELFF. The CDR3 DNA reads as TGTGCCAGCAGTGATGGCGGATGGGAGCTGTTTTTT.

The gene calls are TRBV3-1 (or the pseudogene TRBV3-2) and TRBJ2-7; D not resolved. CDR1 is LGHDT, CDR2 YNNKEL, per germline (reference sequence). This CDR3 contains 12 residues. V lost 1 base and J 5 bases, leaving 6 bases between the germline ends. CDR3 nucleotide sequence: TGTGCCAGCAGCCAAGGGATCCACGAGCAGTACTTC. Translating it yields CASSQGIHEQYF.

The chain is built from TRBV30 and TRBJ1-6; D is ambiguous. Germline assignment: CDR1 GTSNPN and CDR2 SVGIG (reference sequence). There are 13 residues in the CDR3. The germline V and J ends were trimmed by 3 bases and 7 bases, with 10 bases remaining between them. DNA of the CDR3: TGTGCCTGGAGGGAACAGAAAAATTCACCCCTCCACTTT. Translating it yields CAWREQKNSPLHF.

The V gene is TRBV10-3, the J gene TRBJ1-5; D unresolved. The CDR3 loop spans 17 amino acids. Trimming removed 3 bases from V and 5 bases from J, with 20 bases in between. Germline V gives CDR1 ENHRY, CDR2 SYGVKD. The CDR3 DNA reads as TGTGCCATCAGTGACTCAACTCGGCTGAGGTGGGATCAGCCCCAGCATTTT. Protein: CAISDSTRLRWDQPQHF.

The chain combines TRBV27 with TRBJ2-7; D is possibly TRBD1 (6 bases). This CDR3 is built from 14 residues. From germline, CDR1 is MNHEY and CDR2 SMNVEV (reference sequence). V lost 6 bases, J lost 3 bases, and 15 bases lay in between. DNA of the CDR3: TGTGCCAGCAGAGGACAGACGAATTACTACGAGCAGTACTTC. Translating gives CASRGQTNYYEQYF.

The CDR3 reads CASSLYSKNTEAFF. In DNA, the CDR3 is TGTGCCAGCAGTTTATACTCCAAGAACACTGAAGCTTTCTTT. The chain employs TRBV6-5 and TRBJ1-1; D unclear. The V gene's germline CDR1 is MNHEY and CDR2 SVGAGI. The CDR3 loop spans 14 amino acids. V was clipped by 4 bases and J by 1 base, with 10 bases between them.

The count of this clone is one. The V call is TRBV28, the J call TRBJ1-2, with 10 nucleotides matching TRBD1. CDR1 and CDR2 (germline): MDHEN, SYDVKM. This CDR3 region has 20 residues. V gave up 4 bases and J gave up 3 bases; unmatched junction bases: 20. The CDR3 DNA reads TGTGCCAGCAGTTCTGCATACCGGGACAGGGGTTTCATTTACTACTATGGCTACACCTTC. This gives the protein CASSSAYRDRGFIYYYGYTF.

This clone was seen just once. The rearrangement uses TRBV15 and TRBJ1-3; D is possibly TRBD1 (5 bases). The CDR3 runs to 14 residues. CDR1 is LNHNV, CDR2 YYDKDF, per germline (reference sequence). Deletions cut 1 base from V and 4 bases from J, with 8 bases between. The CDR3 DNA sequence: TGTGCCACCAGCAGAGCAGGGTCCGGAAACACCATATATTTT. Protein sequence: CATSRAGSGNTIYF.

This sequence joins TRBV2 and TRBJ1-5, with a possible D match to TRBD1 (5 bases). V was clipped by 4 bases and J by 5 bases, with 12 bases between them. The germline gives CDR1 SNHLY, CDR2 FYNNEI. CDR3 length: 14 residues. CDR3 amino acids: CASSGGTRDQPQHF. The CDR3 DNA follows: TGTGCCAGCAGTGGGGGGACCAGGGATCAGCCCCAGCATTTT.

The rearrangement joins TRBV5-4 to TRBJ2-2; 7 nucleotides line up with TRBD1. V lost 3 bases to trimming and J lost 4 bases; unmatched junction nucleotides: 9. Germline values: CDR1 SGHNT, CDR2 YYREEE (reference sequence). The CDR3 consists of 16 residues. CDR3 in amino acids: CASSSKLTGFTGELFF. The CDR3 DNA is TGTGCCAGCAGCTCAAAACTGACAGGGTTCACCGGGGAGCTGTTTTTT. The full variable domain, its missing parts supplied by reference TRBV5-4 and TRBJ2-2, is ETGVTQSPTHLIKTRGQQVTLRCSSQSGHNTVSWYQQALGQGPQFIFQYYREEENGRGNFPPRFSGLQFPNYSSELNVNALELDDSALYLCASSSKLTGFTGELFFGEGSRLTVL.

The gene calls are TRBV29-1 and TRBJ1-2, with a possible D match to TRBD1 (6 bases). From germline, CDR1 is SQVTM and CDR2 ANQGSEA. The CDR3 has 12 residues. Deletions cut 5 bases from V and 2 bases from J, with 9 bases between. The DNA of the CDR3 is TGCAGCGTTTGGGGGGGCAACTATGGCTACACCTTC. Translation gives CSVWGGNYGYTF. Using reference TRBV29-1 and TRBJ1-2 for the parts outside the CDR3, the full variable domain is SAVISQKPSRDICQRGTSLTIQCQVDSQVTMMFWYRQQPGQSLTLIATANQGSEATYESGFVIDKFPISRPNLTFSTLTVSNMSPEDSSIYLCSVWGGNYGYTFGSGTRLTVV.

The gene calls are TRBV19 and TRBJ2-1; D unresolved. Trimming took 3 bases from V and 3 from J, leaving 9 bases between them. Germline values: CDR1 LNHDA, CDR2 SQIVND (reference sequence). CDR3 length: 14 residues. The DNA of the CDR3 is TGTGCCAGTAGTATCGGAAGCTTCTACAATGAGCAGTTCTTC. It specifies CASSIGSFYNEQFF.

V gene TRBV21-1 combines with J gene TRBJ1-1. TRBV21-1 is designated a pseudogene. The CDR3 runs to 15 residues. Written as DNA, the CDR3 is TGTGCCAGCAGCAAAGACAGGAGGAGGGAGGCTGAAGCTTTCTTT. Protein: CASSKDRRREAEAFF.

This chain uses TRBV10-3 with TRBJ2-7; a possible D gene is TRBD2 (7 bases). This CDR3 has 13 residues. The germline gives CDR1 ENHRY, CDR2 SYGVKD. V gave up 0 bases and J gave up 13 bases, with 16 bases separating them. The chain's CDR3 is CAISESRGGEVYF. CDR3 sequence (DNA): TGTGCCATCAGTGAGTCCCGAGGGGGGGAGGTCTACTTC.

The chain has TRBV6-5 and TRBJ2-5, with TRBD1 as a possible D gene (6 bases). V gave up 9 bases and J gave up 1 base, with 6 bases separating them. CDR3 length: 11 amino acids. Germline lookup yields CDR1 MNHEY and CDR2 SVGAGI. CDR3 sequence reads: CARGGQETQYF. The CDR3 coding sequence is TGTGCCAGAGGGGGCCAAGAGACCCAGTACTTC.

The chain has TRBV9 and TRBJ2-3; D possibly matches TRBD1 or TRBD2 (6 bases each). The CDR3 covers 14 residues. Germline assignment: CDR1 SGDLS and CDR2 YYNGEE. V was trimmed by 3 bases and J by 2 bases, leaving 10 bases between them. The CDR3 coding sequence is TGTGCCAGCAGCGAGAGGGGGGTCACAGATACGCAGTATTTT. Amino acid sequence: CASSERGVTDTQYF.

The V gene is TRBV27, the J gene TRBJ1-2; 7 nucleotides align to TRBD1. With 5 bases clipped from V and 0 bases from J, the junction kept 12 bases outside the gene matches. This CDR3 is 17 amino acids long. Per the germline V gene, CDR1 is MNHEY and CDR2 is SMNVEV (reference sequence). This chain's CDR3 is CASSQATGHSTNYGYTF. The DNA of the CDR3 is TGTGCCAGCAGTCAAGCGACAGGGCACTCGACTAACTATGGCTACACCTTC.

The sample holds one count of this clone. The rearrangement uses TRBV6-1 and TRBJ1-2; the D gene is possibly TRBD1 (5 bases). V was clipped by 0 bases and J by 5 bases, with 10 bases between them. From germline, CDR1 is MNHNS and CDR2 SASEGT. This CDR3 comprises 14 residues. As DNA, the CDR3 is TGTGCCAGCAGTGAAGCCACAGGTTATTATGGCTACACCTTC. Translation gives CASSEATGYYGYTF.

This clone was seen more than once but under ten times. CDR3 coding DNA: TGTGCCAGCTCACAAACAAACACTGAAGCTTTCTTT. Protein: CASSQTNTEAFF. The chain joins TRBV18 to TRBJ1-1, with D hard to call. This CDR3 comprises 12 residues. Germline V gives CDR1 KGHSH, CDR2 LQKENI. V was cut by 4 bases and J by 2 bases, with 5 bases left in between.